The TCR beta chain described here comes from a study of OX40 agonist ivuxolimab in advanced cancers. As for the study in general: There were three patients with partial responses, one having hepatocellular carcinoma and two cutaneous melanoma. Points from the study as a whole: Patients with a partial response at 0.1-3.0 mg/kg had among the lowest clonal expansion.

A word on this clone: Its target is unknown.

CDR3 length equals 13 residues. The germline V and J ends were trimmed by 1 base and 8 bases, with 12 bases remaining between them. Germline CDR1 MNHEY, CDR2 SMNVEV (reference sequence). The protocol was immunoSEQ multiplex PCR, while the TCRdb copy is restricted to in-frame clones and leaves out a portion. Here the sample spans approximately 76,000 clones, over 90% being singletons. The sequence was collected from an adult with an advanced solid tumor such as melanoma, head and neck, liver or kidney cancer. Sequences were derived from CD4+ or CD8+ T cells sorted from blood, sampled in a trial of the OX40 agonist ivuxolimab. This sequence joins TRBV27 and TRBJ2-7; D call uncertain. In DNA, the CDR3 is TGTGCCAGCAGTTTATTATCCCTGGAGAAGCAGTACTTC. Protein: CASSLLSLEKQYF.